This T cell receptor (beta chain) was captured in a study of Tregs in tolerant kidney transplant recipients. Study-wide results and limits: In tolerant patients, donor-specific Tregs outgrew total Tregs, suggesting antigen-driven expansion. Nucleotide sequences could not be compared across some patients' samples due to primer changes. The small number of patients limits these findings pending further validation.

Mixed chimerism was transient after nonmyeloablative marrow transplants from related graft donors. Unstimulated Tregs (CD4+CD25+CD127-) and CD4+CD25- non-Tregs were sorted from PBMCs. The CDR3 is 16 residues long. Trimming took off 0 bases at V and 2 bases at J, with 11 bases between the two ends. Germline V gives CDR1 SGDLS, CDR2 YYNGEE. Produced via immunoSEQ multiplex PCR; TCRdb's table is partial and in-frame only. Found here are roughly 64,000 clones, about 90% of them singletons; the top ten hold 3.8%. About this clone itself: Antigen unknown.

The chain combines TRBV9 with TRBJ2-2; D not resolved. This sample comprised CD4+ T cells from blood (PBMCs), obtained 6 months after the transplant. The origin of this receptor is a human patient who received a combined kidney and bone marrow transplant. Among the T cells, some may be from the graft donor. CDR3 protein: CASSVGLGLNTGELFF. Here the CDR3 DNA reads TGTGCCAGCAGCGTAGGTCTAGGATTAAACACCGGGGAGCTGTTTTTT.